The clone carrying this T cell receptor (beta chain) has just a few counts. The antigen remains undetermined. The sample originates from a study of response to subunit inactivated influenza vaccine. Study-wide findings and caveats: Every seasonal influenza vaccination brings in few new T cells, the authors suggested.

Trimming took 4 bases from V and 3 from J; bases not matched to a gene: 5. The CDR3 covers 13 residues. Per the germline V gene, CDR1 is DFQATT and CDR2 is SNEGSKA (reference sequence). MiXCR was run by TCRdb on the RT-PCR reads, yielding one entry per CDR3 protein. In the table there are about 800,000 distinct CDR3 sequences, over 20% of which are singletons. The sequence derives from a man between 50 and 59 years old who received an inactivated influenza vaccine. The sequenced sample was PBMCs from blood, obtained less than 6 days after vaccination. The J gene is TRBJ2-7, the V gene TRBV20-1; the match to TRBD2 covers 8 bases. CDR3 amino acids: CSATSSGFYEQYF. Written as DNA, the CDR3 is TGCAGTGCTACCTCTAGCGGGTTCTACGAGCAGTACTTC.